The TCR beta chain under discussion was sequenced for a study of post-analysis software for immune sequencing data. Each TCR beta cDNA library carried unique molecular identifiers. TCRdb itself ran the PCR reads through MiXCR, one entry per CDR3 protein. The table includes hundreds of thousands of distinct CDR3 sequences, 25% to 30% detected once. This clonotype was counted a few times. As yet, its antigen is unknown. The CDR3 sequence is 12 residues long. Germline-derived CDR1 and CDR2 are MNHNY and SVGAGI (reference sequence). Trimming removed 6 bases from V and 5 bases from J, with 8 bases in between. Notes on the study in general: Patients carried a handful of TRBV segments more frequently than controls did, and TRBV5-6, TRBV5-1 and TRBV20-1 were among them.

The sequenced sample consisted of blood. This clonotype was obtained from a girl aged 10 to 17 with multiple sclerosis. The rearrangement links TRBV6-6 to TRBJ1-5, with unresolved D. CDR3 residues: CASRVVDQPQHF. The DNA of the CDR3 is TGTGCCAGCAGGGTCGTCGATCAGCCCCAGCATTTT.